One sample yielded the 17 T cell receptor beta chains listed below, sequenced in a study of blood T cells in healthy people across ages. A second PCR, run for about 7 to 11 cycles, used a sample-barcoded 5' primer plus a J-beta primer mix. TCRdb reanalysed the 5' RACE reads using MiXCR and keeps one entry per CDR3 protein. The sample lists approximately 810,000 distinct CDR3 sequences, under 35% occurring once. The sample comprised blood. These receptors came from a woman at least 80 years old in good health.

This chain uses TRBV20-1 with TRBJ1-1; 7 bases map to TRBD1. The V gene's germline CDR1 is DFQATT and CDR2 SNEGSKA (reference sequence). V lost 6 bases, J lost 1 base, and 11 bases stayed unmatched. The CDR3 sequence is 15 residues long. The CDR3 bases are TGCAGTGCAAGGGACAGTCGGCCTGAGAACACTGAAGCTTTCTTT. Its protein product is CSARDSRPENTEAFF.

The chain couples TRBV30 to TRBJ1-5; D gene ambiguous. Germline assignment: CDR1 GTSNPN and CDR2 SVGIG (reference sequence). The V end was cut by 2 bases, the J end by 2 bases, with 10 bases between. CDR3 length: 14 amino acids. CDR3 region: CAWSIGQGNQPQHF. The CDR3 DNA reads as TGTGCCTGGAGTATAGGGCAAGGCAATCAGCCCCAGCATTTT.

Concerning this clonotype itself: Since a much larger clone is just one base distant, this may be a read error. This chain connects TRBV7-9 to TRBJ2-1, with D unresolved. The CDR3 sequence is 14 residues long. Germline V gene lookup returns CDR1 SEHNR and CDR2 FQNEAQ (reference sequence). This CDR3 is CANSFQTRSNEQFF. Here the CDR3 DNA reads TGTGCCAACAGCTTTCAGACAAGGTCGAATGAGCAGTTCTTC.

This clonotype was found many times. The gene calls are TRBV11-2 and TRBJ2-7; 10 bases fit TRBD2. The length of the CDR3 is 15 residues. Germline CDR1 SGHAT, CDR2 FQNNGV. With 2 bases clipped from V and 4 bases from J, the junction kept 5 bases outside the gene matches. The CDR3 loop reads CASSLSVAGGYEQYF. DNA for the CDR3: TGTGCCAGCAGCTTATCGGTAGCGGGGGGTTACGAGCAGTACTTC. Together with reference TRBV11-2 and TRBJ2-7, the CDR3 gives the full variable domain: EAGVAQSPRYKIIEKRQSVAFWCNPISGHATLYWYQQILGQGPKLLIQFQNNGVVDDSQLPKDRFSAERLKGVDSTLKIQPAKLEDSAVYLCASSLSVAGGYEQYFGPGTRLTVT.

There are many counts of this clonotype. The J gene is TRBJ2-4, the V gene TRBV7-9, with D possibly TRBD1 on 6 matching bases. CDR1 and CDR2 from the germline V gene are SEHNR and FQNEAQ (reference sequence). The CDR3 spans 14 residues. Trimming left V 6 bases short and J 8 bases short, with 17 bases between. This chain's CDR3 is CASSLNRDKDIQYF. CDR3 bases: TGTGCCAGCAGTCTTAACAGGGATAAGGACATTCAGTACTTC.

This clonotype has a count of ten or more. The rearrangement links TRBV7-2 to TRBJ2-3; TRBD2 aligns across 9 bases. CDR1 is SGHTA and CDR2 is FQGNSA in the germline V gene. Trimming removed 5 bases from V and 1 base from J; junction bases left unmatched: 1. The CDR3 is 14 amino acids. This chain's CDR3 is CASSRTSGTDTQYF. CDR3 DNA sequence: TGTGCCAGCAGCAGGACTAGCGGCACAGATACGCAGTATTTT.

The sample holds many counts of this clonotype. The chain is built from TRBV20-1 and TRBJ2-1; the D gene could be TRBD1 or TRBD2 (5 bases each). V was shortened by 5 bases and J by 9 bases, with 20 bases between the two germline ends. The CDR3 is 14 residues long. Germline CDR1 DFQATT, CDR2 SNEGSKA (reference sequence). For the CDR3, the DNA is TGCAGTGCTGCGCCCGGGACCGGGCTCGGTGAGCAGTTCTTC. As protein: CSAAPGTGLGEQFF.

This clonotype appeared a few times. The J gene is TRBJ2-2, the V gene TRBV4-2; 11 bases are a match to TRBD2. The CDR3 length is 18 residues. Trimming cost V 0 bases and J 3 bases; bases outside gene matches: 6. Germline assignment: CDR1 LGHNA and CDR2 YNFKEQ. The CDR3 here is CASSQEDLAGGYTGELFF. CDR3 in DNA: TGTGCCAGCAGCCAAGAAGACCTAGCGGGGGGCTACACCGGGGAGCTGTTTTTT.

This clonotype was seen a handful of times. The V and J genes are TRBV27 and TRBJ1-1; the D gene is possibly TRBD1 (6 bases). There are 13 residues in the CDR3. V was pared by 6 bases and J by 4 bases, with 12 bases between. Germline CDR1 is MNHEY and CDR2 is SMNVEV (reference sequence). This CDR3 is CASRPTGPTEAFF. The CDR3 nucleotides read TGTGCCAGCAGACCAACAGGGCCCACTGAAGCTTTCTTT.

The V call is TRBV9, the J call TRBJ2-1; 11 bases align to TRBD2. The DNA end lines up better with TRBJ2-7; the J call may be wrong. Germline V gene lookup returns CDR1 SGDLS and CDR2 YYNGEE. The CDR3 sequence is 16 residues long. This CDR3 reads CASSVGPSGGYNEQYF. CDR3 nucleotide sequence: TGTGCCAGCAGCGTTGGGCCTAGCGGGGGGTACAATGAGCAGTACTTC.

This clonotype came up many times. The chain links TRBV9 to TRBJ2-6; D is unresolved. V gave up 0 bases and J gave up 2 bases, with 3 bases separating them. Germline V gene lookup returns CDR1 SGDLS and CDR2 YYNGEE. The CDR3 loop spans 14 amino acids. CDR3 DNA: TGTGCCAGCAGCGTAGACACTGGGGCCAACGTCCTGACTTTC. This translates into CASSVDTGANVLTF.

A note on this clonotype: Since a much larger clone is just one base distant, this may be a read error. This chain joins TRBV20-1 and TRBJ2-1, with TRBD2 as a possible D gene (5 bases). Trimming left V 2 bases short and J 8 bases short, with 19 bases between. CDR3 size: 15 residues. Germline lookup yields CDR1 DFQATT and CDR2 SNEGSKA (reference sequence). The CDR3 DNA follows: TGCAGTGCTAGACAAGTAGCGAGGATGGGAGATGAGCAGTTCTTC. This codes for CSARQVARMGDEQFF.

A remark on this clonotype: One base away lies a much larger clone, so this may be a sequencing read error. The rearrangement joins TRBV5-1 to TRBJ1-2; TRBD1 matches at 9 bases. This CDR3 has 17 residues. Trimming took 1 base from V and 4 from J; bases not matched to a gene: 11. CDR1 and CDR2 from the germline V gene are SGHRS and YFSETQ. The CDR3 region has the DNA TGCGCCAGCAGCTTGCGATCAGCGGGGACAGGGCGCTATGGCTACACCTTC. Translating gives CASSLRSAGTGRYGYTF.

As to this clonotype: This clone may be a read error of a much larger clone one base away. The V gene is TRBV5-1, the J gene TRBJ2-7, with D possibly matching TRBD1 (6 bases). The germline V gene has CDR1 SGHRS and CDR2 YFSETQ. The CDR3 has 14 residues. For the CDR3, the DNA is TGCACCAGCAGCTTACAGGGCGAAGCCTACGAGCAGTACTTC. Translation: CTSSLQGEAYEQYF.

The chain links TRBV12-3 or TRBV12-4 to TRBJ2-3, with no clear D. The CDR3 has 13 amino acids. Trimming took off 5 bases at V and 13 bases at J, with 19 bases between the two ends. Written as DNA, the CDR3 is TGTGCCAGCAGTATATTGGGCACAGATGCGGAGTATTTT. Protein product: CASSILGTDAEYF.

This clonotype was seen ten or more times. This sequence joins TRBV12-3 or TRBV12-4 and TRBJ1-2; D is undetermined. V was clipped by 7 bases and J by 2 bases, with 14 bases between them. The CDR3 contains 14 residues. The CDR3 here is CASTHLGENYGYTF. For the CDR3, the DNA is TGTGCCAGCACTCACCTCGGGGAGAACTATGGCTACACCTTC.

In the case of this clonotype: At one boundary the junction diverges from the germline segment, which might be a read error. The chain combines TRBV20-1 with TRBJ2-4; 7 nucleotides match TRBD1. The closer fit of TRBJ2-7 to the DNA end suggests the J call may be wrong. The germline gives CDR1 DFQATT, CDR2 SNEGSKA (reference sequence). This CDR3 contains 15 residues. CDR3 in amino acids: CSTRGDREFPYEQYF. CDR3 DNA: TGCAGTACTAGGGGTGACAGGGAATTCCCCTACGAGCAGTACTTC.